What follows is one T cell receptor beta chain and its context. The same CDR3 also results from other DNA sequences found in this sample. The data were taken from a study of T cell changes during pregnancy in multiple sclerosis. The assay was immunoSEQ multiplex PCR, and TCRdb's table has in-frame clones only and misses some. The sample contains around 37,000 clones, 88% of which appear only once. CDR1 is SGHDT, CDR2 YYEEEE, per germline. V was pared by 3 bases and J by 8 bases, with 11 bases between. The CDR3 consists of 12 residues. This sequence was found in a female donor with multiple sclerosis, enrolled in a pregnancy study. This specimen was CD8+ T cells from peripheral blood mononuclear cells, taken in the third trimester of pregnancy. The chain uses TRBV5-6 and TRBJ1-1; D possibly corresponds to TRBD1 (6 bases). CDR3 nucleotides: TGTGCCAGCAGCTCGGGGGGCACCGAAGCTTTCTTT. Translation gives CASSSGGTEAFF.